This TCR beta chain is drawn from a study of OX40 agonist ivuxolimab in advanced cancers. This CDR3 is 13 amino acids long. Germline CDR1 is SQVTM and CDR2 is ANQGSEA. V shed 7 bases, J shed 3 bases, and the junction held 6 bases outside the gene matches. Using immunoSEQ multiplex PCR, the repertoire was profiled, and TCRdb retains in-frame clones only, with some absent. This table holds some 83,000 clones, around 86% found once. Sequenced material: CD4+ or CD8+ T cells sorted from blood, taken in a trial of the OX40 agonist ivuxolimab. The V and J genes are TRBV29-1 and TRBJ1-2; 9 nucleotides agree with TRBD1. The sequence came from an adult with an advanced solid tumor such as melanoma, head and neck, liver or kidney cancer. CDR3: CSAGDREDYGYTF. The CDR3 coding sequence is TGCAGCGCCGGGGACAGGGAAGACTATGGCTACACCTTC.